This T cell receptor beta chain was found in a study of response to subunit inactivated influenza vaccine. In regard to this clonotype: The target antigen is unknown.

Using its own MiXCR run on the RT-PCR reads, TCRdb lists one record per CDR3 protein. Of 490,000 or so distinct CDR3 sequences detected, 7.6% appear once; the ten largest clones hold about an eighth. CDR3 length: 21 amino acids. Study outcomes and limitations: With each seasonal influenza vaccination, the authors suggested, few new T cells are recruited.

The V call is TRBV21-1, the J call TRBJ2-3; TRBD2 is the table's D call, not checked against the DNA. TRBV21-1 is assigned pseudogene status. The sample consisted of PBMCs from blood, taken around 2 years after vaccination. This clonotype was obtained from a man between 50 and 75 years old who received an inactivated influenza vaccine. The CDR3 bases are TGTGCCAGCAGCCTACCACAGCGGGAGGGCCTTAGATCCACTAGCACAGATACGCAGTATTTT. Translating gives CASSLPQREGLRSTSTDTQYF.